This entry lists 20 T cell receptor beta chains sequenced from one sample in a study of early T cells in non-severe SARS-CoV-2 infection. TCRdb re-called the 5' RACE reads with MiXCR, one entry per CDR3 protein. The sample lists some 22,000 distinct CDR3 sequences, around 4.8% occurring once. The specimen sequenced was whole blood. The receptors shown here come from an adult who was a healthcare worker with PCR-confirmed SARS-CoV-2 infection or an uninfected control (not recorded which).

In this sample, this clonotype is medium-sized (0.01 to 0.1%). The chain is built from TRBV4-2 and TRBJ2-5; D gene uncertain. The germline gives CDR1 LGHNA, CDR2 YNFKEQ. V was trimmed by 2 bases and J by 1 base, leaving 5 bases between them. This CDR3 comprises 13 residues. CDR3 amino acids: CASSQLRQETQYF. The CDR3 coding sequence is TGTGCCAGCAGCCAATTGCGCCAAGAGACCCAGTACTTC.

The genes are TRBV18 and TRBJ2-1; D gene unclear. V dropped 0 bases and J dropped 7 bases, with 10 bases sitting between them. Per germline, CDR1 KGHSH and CDR2 LQKENI. The length of the CDR3 is 14 residues. The CDR3 loop reads CASSPPGNWNEQFF. DNA of the CDR3: TGTGCCAGCTCACCACCGGGGAACTGGAATGAGCAGTTCTTC.

The table lists this clonotype with a few counts. The V gene is TRBV28, the J gene TRBJ2-7, with D perhaps TRBD1 (6 bases). CDR1 is MDHEN and CDR2 is SYDVKM in the germline V gene. The CDR3 length is 14 residues. Trimming stripped 2 bases from V and 2 bases from J, with 10 bases between. The CDR3 loop is CASSLRQGTYEQYF. CDR3 coding DNA: TGTGCCAGCAGTTTAAGGCAGGGGACCTACGAGCAGTACTTC.

The V gene is TRBV19, the J gene TRBJ2-5; D is undetermined. This CDR3 is built from 13 residues. The germline V gene encodes CDR1 LNHDA and CDR2 SQIVND (reference sequence). V lost 4 bases and J lost 3, with 9 bases in between. Here the CDR3 reads CASSNDLEETQYF. The CDR3 DNA reads as TGTGCCAGTAGTAACGACCTGGAAGAGACCCAGTACTTC.

Turning to this clonotype: A much larger clone sits a single nucleotide away, making a read error possible. The J gene is TRBJ2-1, the V gene TRBV6-2 or TRBV6-3; TRBD2 aligns across 10 bases. Germline V CDR1 and CDR2: MNHEY, SVGEGT. The CDR3 runs 13 residues. V lost 5 bases, J lost 7 bases, and 2 bases stayed unmatched. CDR3 sequence reads: CASSPGLANEQFF. In nucleotides, the CDR3 is TGTGCCAGCAGTCCGGGACTAGCGAATGAGCAGTTCTTC.

Many counts were recorded for this clonotype. J is TRBJ2-3 and V is TRBV6-4, with 12 nucleotides matching TRBD2. J lost 14 bases, V lost 5 bases, and 11 bases had no gene match. Germline values: CDR1 MRHNA, CDR2 SNTAGT. The CDR3 extends over 14 amino acids. In DNA form, the CDR3 reads TGTGCCAGCAGTCGGACTAGCGGGGCGGGACTGCTGTATTTT. Translating gives CASSRTSGAGLLYF.

This clonotype was recorded at least ten times. The rearrangement links TRBV7-2 to TRBJ2-1, with D perhaps TRBD1 (5 bases). CDR1 is SGHTA, CDR2 FQGNSA, per germline. Trimming stripped 3 bases from V and 7 bases from J, with 16 bases between. The CDR3 is 15 residues long. This CDR3 reads CASSFVGAVGNEQFF. In DNA, the CDR3 is TGTGCCAGCAGCTTCGTAGGGGCCGTGGGGAATGAGCAGTTCTTC.

In this sample, this clonotype turned up a few times. The chain carries TRBV6-5 and TRBJ2-7, with TRBD2 matching over 9 bases. Germline assignment: CDR1 MNHEY and CDR2 SVGAGI. Trimming removed 4 bases from V and 6 bases from J; junction bases left unmatched: 16. The CDR3 has 17 residues. CDR3 sequence reads: CASSSNWASASGAEQYF. CDR3 sequence (DNA): TGTGCCAGCAGTTCCAACTGGGCGTCGGCTAGCGGGGCCGAGCAGTACTTC.

This clonotype occurred many times. The chain couples TRBV29-1 to TRBJ2-3; D not certain. V lost 3 bases to trimming and J lost 0 bases, with 4 bases between them. The CDR3 extends over 12 amino acids. Germline CDR1 reads SQVTM; CDR2 reads ANQGSEA. CDR3 in DNA: TGCAGCGTTGACAGTAGCACAGATACGCAGTATTTT. Translating it yields CSVDSSTDTQYF.

This clonotype occurred many times. The V gene is TRBV7-6, the J gene TRBJ2-7; D perhaps matches TRBD2 (7 bases). Trimming shortened V by 5 bases and J by 6 bases, and 14 bases separated the two germline ends. This CDR3 spans 13 amino acids. Per germline, CDR1 SGHVS and CDR2 FNYEAQ. This CDR3 is CASSLEGGLEQYF. The CDR3 DNA sequence: TGTGCCAGCAGCCTGGAGGGGGGGCTCGAGCAGTACTTC.

This clonotype came up a few times. The CDR3 region has the DNA TGCAGCGGCAAATGGGGTAATGAAAAACTGTTTTTT. It is translated as CSGKWGNEKLFF. J is TRBJ1-4 and V is TRBV29-1; no clear D gene. Trimming cost V 7 bases and J 4 bases, with 10 bases left between them. This CDR3 is 12 amino acids long. CDR1 and CDR2 from the germline V gene are SQVTM and ANQGSEA. The complete variable domain, with remaining parts taken from reference TRBV29-1 and TRBJ1-4, reads SAVISQKPSRDICQRGTSLTIQCQVDSQVTMMFWYRQQPGQSLTLIATANQGSEATYESGFVIDKFPISRPNLTFSTLTVSNMSPEDSSIYLCSGKWGNEKLFFGSGTQLSVL.

This clonotype was seen repeatedly, ten times or more. V usage is TRBV11-3 and J usage is TRBJ1-3; 7 bases agree with TRBD1. The V segment lost 4 bases and the J segment 7 bases; nucleotides outside the gene matches: 7. This CDR3 is built from 14 residues. Germline V gene lookup returns CDR1 SGHNT and CDR2 YENEEA. DNA for the CDR3: TGTGCCAGCAGCTCCGCGACAGGGAGGAACACCATATATTTT. Protein: CASSSATGRNTIYF.

This clonotype was counted a few times. V gene TRBV19 combines with J gene TRBJ2-2; D gene uncertain. The CDR3 covers 14 residues. Germline V CDR1 and CDR2: LNHDA, SQIVND (reference sequence). The V end was cut by 8 bases, the J end by 0 bases, with 10 bases between. The CDR3 region is CASLVTANTGELFF. In nucleotides, the CDR3 is TGTGCCAGTTTGGTAACGGCGAACACCGGGGAGCTGTTTTTT.

This clonotype was recorded many times. The chain recombines TRBV30 with TRBJ2-5; D ambiguous. The CDR3 consists of 17 residues. V lost 5 bases, J lost 8 bases, and 30 bases lay in between. Germline CDR1 and CDR2: GTSNPN and SVGIG (reference sequence). CDR3 amino acids: CAWAAGIKTPKRGTQYF. DNA of the CDR3: TGTGCCTGGGCGGCTGGCATCAAGACACCAAAGCGAGGAACCCAGTACTTC.

This clonotype was detected many times. The V gene is TRBV28, the J gene TRBJ1-1; a weak D match, TRBD1 (5 bases). The germline V gene has CDR1 MDHEN and CDR2 SYDVKM. This CDR3 has 15 amino acids. The germline V and J ends were trimmed by 5 bases and 2 bases, with 15 bases remaining between them. The CDR3 protein is CASSRGWGGNTEAFF. CDR3 in DNA: TGTGCCAGCAGTAGGGGATGGGGTGGTAACACTGAAGCTTTCTTT.

This clonotype has at least ten counts. The genes are TRBV9 and TRBJ2-2; D might be TRBD2 (7 bases). The CDR3 covers 17 residues. Germline CDR1 is SGDLS and CDR2 is YYNGEE. The V end lost 2 bases, the J end lost 5 bases, and 19 bases lay between the germline ends. CDR3 in amino acids: CASSVPRGGDYTGELFF. In DNA form, the CDR3 reads TGTGCCAGCAGCGTGCCCCGAGGGGGGGATTATACCGGGGAGCTGTTTTTT. Combining the CDR3 with reference TRBV9 and TRBJ2-2 gives the whole variable domain DSGVTQTPKHLITATGQRVTLRCSPRSGDLSVYWYQQSLDQGLQFLIQYYNGEERAKGNILERFSAQQFPDLHSELNLSSLELGDSALYFCASSVPRGGDYTGELFFGEGSRLTVL.

This clonotype appeared many times. This sequence joins TRBV25-1 and TRBJ1-4, with 7 bases aligning to TRBD1. The germline gives CDR1 MGHDK, CDR2 SYGVNS. This CDR3 contains 17 residues. V shed 2 bases and J 0 bases; nucleotides not matched to a gene: 6. The CDR3 protein is CASSEGLRGTTNEKLFF. The CDR3 nucleotides are TGTGCCAGCAGTGAAGGTCTCAGGGGGACAACTAATGAAAAACTGTTTTTT. Combining the CDR3 with reference TRBV25-1 and TRBJ1-4 gives the whole variable domain EADIYQTPRYLVIGTGKKITLECSQTMGHDKMYWYQQDPGMELHLIHYSYGVNSTEKGDLSSESTVSRIRTEHFPLTLESARPSHTSQYLCASSEGLRGTTNEKLFFGSGTQLSVL.

This sequence joins TRBV2 and TRBJ2-5; TRBD1 might be the D (6 bases). V gave up 2 bases and J gave up 6 bases, with 16 bases separating them. This CDR3 contains 15 residues. Germline V lookup: CDR1 SNHLY, CDR2 FYNNEI. For the CDR3, the DNA is TGTGCCAGCAGTGAATGGGGGCTGCTGGAAAAGACCCAGTACTTC. This gives the protein CASSEWGLLEKTQYF.

This clonotype came up many times. The chain links TRBV7-8 to TRBJ2-3, with D possibly TRBD1 on 6 matching bases. The germline V gene encodes CDR1 SGHVS and CDR2 FQNEAQ. V was cut by 6 bases and J by 4 bases, with 23 bases left in between. There are 17 residues in the CDR3. The CDR3 coding sequence is TGTGCCAGCAGAAGACGGACAGCCGCGAGGACACCAGATACGCAGTATTTT. Its translation: CASRRRTAARTPDTQYF.

This clonotype was detected ten times or more. In nucleotides, the CDR3 is TGTGCCAGTAGGAGGGACCTCATAGGGGATGGCTACACCTTC. Protein product: CASRRDLIGDGYTF. The V and J genes are TRBV12-3 or TRBV12-4 and TRBJ1-2, with D maybe TRBD1 (5 bases). This CDR3 comprises 14 residues. V dropped 9 bases and J dropped 6 bases, with 20 bases sitting between them.